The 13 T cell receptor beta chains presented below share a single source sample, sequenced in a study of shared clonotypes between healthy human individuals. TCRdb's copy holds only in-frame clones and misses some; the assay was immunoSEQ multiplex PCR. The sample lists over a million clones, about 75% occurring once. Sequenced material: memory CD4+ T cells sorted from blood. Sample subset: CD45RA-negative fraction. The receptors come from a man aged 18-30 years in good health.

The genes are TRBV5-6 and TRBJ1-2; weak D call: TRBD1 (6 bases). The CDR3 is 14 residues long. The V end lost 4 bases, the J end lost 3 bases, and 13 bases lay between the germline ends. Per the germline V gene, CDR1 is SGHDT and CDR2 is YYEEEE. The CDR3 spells CASSHRTEDYGYTF. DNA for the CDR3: TGTGCCAGCAGCCACCGGACAGAAGACTATGGCTACACCTTC.

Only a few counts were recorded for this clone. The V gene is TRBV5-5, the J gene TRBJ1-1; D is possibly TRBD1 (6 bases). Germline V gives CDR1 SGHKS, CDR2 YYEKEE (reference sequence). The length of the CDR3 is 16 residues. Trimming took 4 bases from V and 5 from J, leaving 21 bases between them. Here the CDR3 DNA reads TGTGCCAGCAGCCCCGCATTGACAGGCTTCGGTACTGAAGCTTTCTTT. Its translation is CASSPALTGFGTEAFF.

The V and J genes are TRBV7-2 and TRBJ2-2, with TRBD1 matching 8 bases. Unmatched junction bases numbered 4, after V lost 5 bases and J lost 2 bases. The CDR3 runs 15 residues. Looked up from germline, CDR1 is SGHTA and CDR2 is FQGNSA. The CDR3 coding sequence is TGTGCCAGCAGCCTAGACAGGGGAAACACCGGGGAGCTGTTTTTT. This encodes CASSLDRGNTGELFF.

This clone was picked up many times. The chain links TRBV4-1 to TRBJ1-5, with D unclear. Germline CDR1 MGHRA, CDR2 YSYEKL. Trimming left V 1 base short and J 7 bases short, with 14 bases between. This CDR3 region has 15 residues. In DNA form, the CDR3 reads TGCGCCAGCAGCCAAGCCCATCAACCTGGGCAGCCCCAGCATTTT. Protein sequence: CASSQAHQPGQPQHF.

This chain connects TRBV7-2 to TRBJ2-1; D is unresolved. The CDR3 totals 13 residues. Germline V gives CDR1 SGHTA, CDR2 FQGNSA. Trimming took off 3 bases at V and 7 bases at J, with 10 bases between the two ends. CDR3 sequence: CASSLDGFNEQFF. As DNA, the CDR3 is TGTGCCAGCAGCTTGGATGGTTTTAATGAGCAGTTCTTC.

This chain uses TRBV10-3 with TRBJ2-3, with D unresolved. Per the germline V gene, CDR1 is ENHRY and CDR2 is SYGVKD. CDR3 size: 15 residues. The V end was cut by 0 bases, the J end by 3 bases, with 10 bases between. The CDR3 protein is CAISESTGVTDTQYF. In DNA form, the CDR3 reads TGTGCCATCAGTGAGTCGACTGGAGTTACAGATACGCAGTATTTT.

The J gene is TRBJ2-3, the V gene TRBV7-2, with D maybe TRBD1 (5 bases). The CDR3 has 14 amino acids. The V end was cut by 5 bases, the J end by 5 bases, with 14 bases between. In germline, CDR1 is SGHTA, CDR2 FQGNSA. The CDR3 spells CASSAQGAKDTQYF. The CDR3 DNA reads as TGTGCCAGCAGCGCCCAAGGGGCCAAAGATACGCAGTATTTT.

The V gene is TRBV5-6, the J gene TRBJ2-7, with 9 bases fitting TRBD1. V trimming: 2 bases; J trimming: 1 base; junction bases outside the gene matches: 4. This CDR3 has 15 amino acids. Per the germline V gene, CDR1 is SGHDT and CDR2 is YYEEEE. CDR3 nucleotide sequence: TGTGCCAGCAGCTTAAACAGGGGGCGGTCCTACGAGCAGTACTTC. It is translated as CASSLNRGRSYEQYF. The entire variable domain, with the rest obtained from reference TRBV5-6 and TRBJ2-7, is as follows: DAGVTQSPTHLIKTRGQQVTLRCSPKSGHDTVSWYQQALGQGPQFIFQYYEEEERQRGNFPDRFSGHQFPNYSSELNVNALLLGDSALYLCASSLNRGRSYEQYFGPGTRLTVT.

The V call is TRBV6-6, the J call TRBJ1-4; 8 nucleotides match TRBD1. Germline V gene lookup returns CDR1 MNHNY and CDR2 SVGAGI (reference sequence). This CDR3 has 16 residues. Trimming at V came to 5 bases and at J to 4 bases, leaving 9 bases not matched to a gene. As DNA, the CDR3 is TGTGCCAGCAGTGGGACCGGGACAGGCTTTAATGAAAAACTGTTTTTT. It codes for CASSGTGTGFNEKLFF.

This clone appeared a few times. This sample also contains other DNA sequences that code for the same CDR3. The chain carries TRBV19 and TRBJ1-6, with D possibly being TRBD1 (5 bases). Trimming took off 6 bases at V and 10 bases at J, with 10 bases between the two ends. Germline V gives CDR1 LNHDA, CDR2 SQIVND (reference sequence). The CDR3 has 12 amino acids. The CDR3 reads CASRRGDSPLHF. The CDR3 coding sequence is TGTGCCAGTAGAAGAGGGGACTCACCCCTCCACTTT.

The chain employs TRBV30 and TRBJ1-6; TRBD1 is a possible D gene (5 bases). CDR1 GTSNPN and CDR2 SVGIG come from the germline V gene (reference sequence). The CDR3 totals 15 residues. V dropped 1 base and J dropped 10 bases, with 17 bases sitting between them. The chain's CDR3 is CAWSATGTSASPLHF. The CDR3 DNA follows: TGTGCCTGGAGTGCTACCGGGACGTCAGCCTCACCCCTCCACTTT.

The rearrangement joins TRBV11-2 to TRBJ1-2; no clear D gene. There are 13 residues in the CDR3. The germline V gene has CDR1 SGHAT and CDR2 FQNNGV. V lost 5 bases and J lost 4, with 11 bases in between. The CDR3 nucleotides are TGTGCCAGCAGCCCGGGTCTGCCCTATGGCTACACCTTC. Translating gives CASSPGLPYGYTF. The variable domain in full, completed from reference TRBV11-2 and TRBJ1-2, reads EAGVAQSPRYKIIEKRQSVAFWCNPISGHATLYWYQQILGQGPKLLIQFQNNGVVDDSQLPKDRFSAERLKGVDSTLKIQPAKLEDSAVYLCASSPGLPYGYTFGSGTRLTVV.

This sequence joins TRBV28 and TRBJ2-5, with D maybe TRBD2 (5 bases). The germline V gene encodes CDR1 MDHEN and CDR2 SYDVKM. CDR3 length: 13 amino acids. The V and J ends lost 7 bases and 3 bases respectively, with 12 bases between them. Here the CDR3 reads CASTLWGEETQYF. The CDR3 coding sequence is TGTGCCAGCACCCTATGGGGAGAAGAGACCCAGTACTTC.